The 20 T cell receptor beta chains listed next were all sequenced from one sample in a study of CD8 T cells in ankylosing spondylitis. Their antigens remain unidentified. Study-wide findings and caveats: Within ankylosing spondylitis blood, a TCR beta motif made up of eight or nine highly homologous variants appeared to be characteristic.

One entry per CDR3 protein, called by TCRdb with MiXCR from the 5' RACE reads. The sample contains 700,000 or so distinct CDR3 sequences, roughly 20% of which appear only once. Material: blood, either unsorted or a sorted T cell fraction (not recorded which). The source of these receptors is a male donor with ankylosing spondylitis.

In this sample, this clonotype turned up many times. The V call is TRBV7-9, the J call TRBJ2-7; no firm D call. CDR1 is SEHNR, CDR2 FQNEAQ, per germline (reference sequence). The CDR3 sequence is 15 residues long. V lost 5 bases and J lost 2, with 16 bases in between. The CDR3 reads CASSPGLDLPYEQYF. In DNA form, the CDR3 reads TGTGCCAGCAGCCCAGGCCTCGACCTACCCTACGAGCAGTACTTC.

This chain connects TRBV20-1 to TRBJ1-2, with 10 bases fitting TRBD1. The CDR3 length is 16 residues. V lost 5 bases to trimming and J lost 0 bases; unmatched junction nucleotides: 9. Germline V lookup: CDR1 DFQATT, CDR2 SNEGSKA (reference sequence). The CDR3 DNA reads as TGCAGTGCTCGCCGAGGACAGGGGGGACCTAACTATGGCTACACCTTC. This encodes CSARRGQGGPNYGYTF.

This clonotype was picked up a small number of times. DNA of the CDR3: TGTGCCAGCAGCTCCTTACCACTCCCAGGAAACACCATATATTTT. Its protein is CASSSLPLPGNTIYF. The chain carries TRBV5-6 and TRBJ1-3, with no clear D. The ends were cut back, 3 bases at V and 4 bases at J, with 14 bases in the middle. Germline lookup yields CDR1 SGHDT and CDR2 YYEEEE. The length of the CDR3 is 15 residues.

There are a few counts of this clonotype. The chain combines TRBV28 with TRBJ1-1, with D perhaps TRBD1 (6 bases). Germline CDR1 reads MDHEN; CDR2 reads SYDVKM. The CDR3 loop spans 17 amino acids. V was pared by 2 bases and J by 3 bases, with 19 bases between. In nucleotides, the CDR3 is TGTGCCAGCAGTTTAAACAGGGCGCGAGCGGGGTACACTGAAGCTTTCTTT. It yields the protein CASSLNRARAGYTEAFF.

The CDR3 protein is CAISEGDSRNYGYTF. CDR3 bases: TGTGCCATCAGTGAGGGAGACAGTCGTAACTATGGCTACACCTTC. V is TRBV10-3 and J is TRBJ1-2; D is perhaps TRBD1 (5 bases). Germline values: CDR1 ENHRY, CDR2 SYGVKD. Trimming cost V 2 bases and J 1 base, with 11 bases left between them. The CDR3 is made up of 15 amino acids.

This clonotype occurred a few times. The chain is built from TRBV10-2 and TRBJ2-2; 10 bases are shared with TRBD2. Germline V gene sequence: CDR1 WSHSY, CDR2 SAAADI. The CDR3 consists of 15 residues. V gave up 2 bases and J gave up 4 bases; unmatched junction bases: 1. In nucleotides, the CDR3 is TGCGCCAGCAGTGAGGCTAGCGGGAGCACCGGGGAGCTGTTTTTT. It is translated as CASSEASGSTGELFF.

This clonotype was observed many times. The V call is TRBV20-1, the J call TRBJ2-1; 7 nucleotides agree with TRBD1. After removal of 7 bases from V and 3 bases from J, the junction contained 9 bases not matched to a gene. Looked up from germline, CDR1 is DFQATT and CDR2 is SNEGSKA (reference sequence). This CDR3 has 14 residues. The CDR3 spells CSVKTGTDYNEQFF. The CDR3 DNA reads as TGCAGTGTTAAGACCGGGACAGACTACAATGAGCAGTTCTTC.

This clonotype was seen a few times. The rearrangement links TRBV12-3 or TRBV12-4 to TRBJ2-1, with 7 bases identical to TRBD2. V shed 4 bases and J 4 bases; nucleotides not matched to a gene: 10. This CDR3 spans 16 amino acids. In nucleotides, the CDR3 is TGTGCCAGCAGTTACGCCGCCCGCGGGGGATACAATGAGCAGTTCTTC. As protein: CASSYAARGGYNEQFF.

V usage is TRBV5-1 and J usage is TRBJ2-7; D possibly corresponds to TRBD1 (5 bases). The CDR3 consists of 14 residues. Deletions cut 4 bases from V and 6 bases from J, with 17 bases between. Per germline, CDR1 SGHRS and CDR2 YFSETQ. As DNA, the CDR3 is TGCGCCAGCAGCCCCAAGTCGACAGTCACCGAGCAGTACTTC. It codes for CASSPKSTVTEQYF.

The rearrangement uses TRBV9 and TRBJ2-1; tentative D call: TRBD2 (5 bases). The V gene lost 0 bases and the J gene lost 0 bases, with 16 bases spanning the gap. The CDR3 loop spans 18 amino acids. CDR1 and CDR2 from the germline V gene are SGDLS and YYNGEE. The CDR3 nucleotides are TGTGCCAGCAGCGTAGGAATATCGGAGGCGGGCTCCTACAATGAGCAGTTCTTC. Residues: CASSVGISEAGSYNEQFF.

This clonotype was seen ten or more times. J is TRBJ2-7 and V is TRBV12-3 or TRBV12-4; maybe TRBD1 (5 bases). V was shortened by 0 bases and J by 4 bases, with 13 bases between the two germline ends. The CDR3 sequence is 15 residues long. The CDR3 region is CASSLAPQGWYEQYF. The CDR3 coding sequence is TGTGCCAGCAGTTTAGCGCCTCAGGGTTGGTACGAGCAGTACTTC.

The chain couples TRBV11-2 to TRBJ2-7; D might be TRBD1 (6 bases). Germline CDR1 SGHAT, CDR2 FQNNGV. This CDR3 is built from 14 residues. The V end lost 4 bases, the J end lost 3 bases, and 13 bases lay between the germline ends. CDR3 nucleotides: TGTGCCAGCAGCTCCTACAGGGAAGACTACGAGCAGTACTTC. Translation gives CASSSYREDYEQYF.

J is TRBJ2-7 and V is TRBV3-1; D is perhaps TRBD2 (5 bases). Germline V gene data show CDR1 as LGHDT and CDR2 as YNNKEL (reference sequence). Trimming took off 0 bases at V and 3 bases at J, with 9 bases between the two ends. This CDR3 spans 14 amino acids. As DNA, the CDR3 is TGTGCCAGCAGCCAAGAAGGCGGGTTCTACGAGCAGTACTTC. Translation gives CASSQEGGFYEQYF.

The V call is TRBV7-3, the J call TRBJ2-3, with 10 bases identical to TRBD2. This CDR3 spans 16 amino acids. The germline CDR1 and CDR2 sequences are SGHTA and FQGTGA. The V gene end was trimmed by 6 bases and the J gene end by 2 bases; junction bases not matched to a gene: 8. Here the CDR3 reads CASSPAGGTYTDTQYF. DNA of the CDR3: TGTGCCAGCAGTCCAGCGGGAGGGACGTACACAGATACGCAGTATTTT. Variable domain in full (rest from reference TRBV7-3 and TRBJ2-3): GAGVSQTPSNKVTEKGKYVELRCDPISGHTALYWYRQSLGQGPEFLIYFQGTGAADDSGLPNDRFFAVRPEGSVSTLKIQRTERGDSAVYLCASSPAGGTYTDTQYFGPGTRLTVL.

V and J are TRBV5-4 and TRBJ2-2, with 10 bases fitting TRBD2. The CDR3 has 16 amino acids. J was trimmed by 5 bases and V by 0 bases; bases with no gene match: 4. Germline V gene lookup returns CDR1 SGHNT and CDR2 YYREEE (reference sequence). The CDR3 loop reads CASSLASGSWTGELFF. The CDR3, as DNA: TGTGCCAGCAGCTTGGCTAGCGGGAGTTGGACCGGGGAGCTGTTTTTT.

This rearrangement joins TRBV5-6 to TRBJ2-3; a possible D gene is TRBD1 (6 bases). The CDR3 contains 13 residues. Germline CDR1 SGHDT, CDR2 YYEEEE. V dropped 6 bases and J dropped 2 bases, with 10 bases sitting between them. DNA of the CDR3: TGTGCCAGCACCCACAGGGACACAGATACGCAGTATTTT. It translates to CASTHRDTDTQYF.

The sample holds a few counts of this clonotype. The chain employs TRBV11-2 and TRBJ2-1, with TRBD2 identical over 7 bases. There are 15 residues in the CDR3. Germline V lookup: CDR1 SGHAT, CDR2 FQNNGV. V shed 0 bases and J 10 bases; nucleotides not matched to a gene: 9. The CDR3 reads CASSLDLRLADEQFF. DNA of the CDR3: TGTGCCAGCAGCTTAGATCTTCGGCTAGCGGACGAGCAGTTCTTC.

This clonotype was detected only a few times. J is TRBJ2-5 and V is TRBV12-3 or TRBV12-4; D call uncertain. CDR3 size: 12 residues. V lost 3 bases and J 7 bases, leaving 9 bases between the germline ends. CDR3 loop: CASSFRVATQYF. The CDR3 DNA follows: TGTGCCAGCAGTTTTCGGGTTGCGACCCAGTACTTC.

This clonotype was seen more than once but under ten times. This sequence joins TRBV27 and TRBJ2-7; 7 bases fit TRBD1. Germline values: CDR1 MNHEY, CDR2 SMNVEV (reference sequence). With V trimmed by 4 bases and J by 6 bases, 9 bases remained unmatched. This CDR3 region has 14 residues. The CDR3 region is CASSSGTARREQYF. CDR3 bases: TGTGCCAGCAGTTCCGGGACAGCACGGCGCGAGCAGTACTTC.

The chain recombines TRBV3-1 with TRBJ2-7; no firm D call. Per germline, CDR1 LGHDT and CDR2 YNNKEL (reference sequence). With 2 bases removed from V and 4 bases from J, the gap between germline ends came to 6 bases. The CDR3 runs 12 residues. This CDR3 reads CASSQTAYEQYF. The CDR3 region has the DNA TGTGCCAGCAGCCAAACGGCGTACGAGCAGTACTTC.